This entry features one TCR beta chain sequence. Its antigen is not identified. In making diagnoses, clinical symptoms, serum thyroxine and TRAb, thyroid ultrasound and orbital computed tomography were all used. The length of the CDR3 is 15 residues. Per germline, CDR1 LGHDT and CDR2 YNNKEL (reference sequence). Trimming cost V 1 base and J 5 bases, with 12 bases left between them. The sample originates from a study of T cells in Graves' hyperthyroidism and ophthalmopathy. Across the study: Staff took peripheral blood when the initial diagnosis was made, before any treatment began. Study conclusions and caveats: Ophthalmopathy, which appeared later, was predicted by the model a median about 6 months before onset.

From RNA transcripts, TCR beta CDR3 regions were amplified. TCR CDR3 underwent first-round RT-PCR with the HTBI primer set. TCRdb itself ran the multiplex PCR reads through MiXCR, one entry per CDR3 protein. The sample lists a few hundred thousand distinct CDR3 sequences; about 14% were seen once. Sequencing was done on a sample of blood. The receptor was isolated from a woman aged 30 to 39 with Graves' ophthalmopathy. The chain combines TRBV3-1 with TRBJ2-1; D could derive from TRBD1 or TRBD2 (6 bases each). The DNA of the CDR3 is TGTGCCAGCAGCCAAGTCGGGGGCCAAGACAATGAGCAGTTCTTC. This encodes CASSQVGGQDNEQFF.